This TCR beta chain originates from a study of immune evolution from preneoplasia to lung adenocarcinoma. Study results and limitations: Normal lung had highest clonality; later lesions appeared denser, more diverse. Top clone frequencies peaked in normal lung, apparently declining through invasive adenocarcinoma.

Germline CDR1 is LNHNV and CDR2 is YYDKDF (reference sequence). The CDR3 spans 16 residues. V gave up 4 bases and J gave up 1 base; unmatched junction bases: 6. Resections took place in Japan or China from the mid-2010s to the late 2010s. H&E slides confirmed each diagnosis, reviewed by two pathologists independently. This table comes from immunoSEQ multiplex PCR, and its TCRdb copy is limited to in-frame clones, with some not included. The data hold approximately 7,400 clones, with around four fifths observed a single time. On this clone: Its antigen is currently unknown.

What was sequenced was FFPE adjacent normal lung tissue. V usage is TRBV15 and J usage is TRBJ2-3, with 9 bases that match TRBD1. This TCR came from a person aged 65 to 85 with lung adenocarcinoma. Written as DNA, the CDR3 is TGTGCCACCAGCAAAAACAGGGGGCTAGGCACAGATACGCAGTATTTT. Its protein product is CATSKNRGLGTDTQYF. The full variable domain, completed using reference TRBV15 and TRBJ2-3, is DAMVIQNPRYQVTQFGKPVTLSCSQTLNHNVMYWYQQKSSQAPKLLFHYYDKDFNNEADTPDNFQSRRPNTSFCFLDIRSPGLGDTAMYLCATSKNRGLGTDTQYFGPGTRLTVL.